Shown below are 19 T cell receptor beta chains from a single sample sequenced in a study of T cell responses to AZD1222 COVID-19 vaccine. Sequenced by immunoSEQ multiplex PCR; TCRdb stores in-frame clones only, minus some. The data contain 130,000 or so clones, 91% of them singletons. The sample consisted of peripheral blood, taken on day 0 of AZD1222 vaccination. The receptors were sampled from an adult in good health.

The chain carries TRBV12-5 and TRBJ2-7; tentatively, D is TRBD1 (6 bases). The CDR3 extends over 17 amino acids. Germline assignment: CDR1 LGHNT and CDR2 FRNRAP. The V gene lost 0 bases and the J gene lost 0 bases, with 15 bases spanning the gap. As DNA, the CDR3 is TGTGCTAGTGGTTTGGTGCCGGGACAAGGGGACTCCTACGAGCAGTACTTC. Amino acid sequence: CASGLVPGQGDSYEQYF. The variable domain in full, completed from reference TRBV12-5 and TRBJ2-7, reads DARVTQTPRHKVTEMGQEVTMRCQPILGHNTVFWYRQTMMQGLELLAYFRNRAPLDDSGMPKDRFSAEMPDATLATLKIQPSEPRDSAVYFCASGLVPGQGDSYEQYFGPGTRLTVT.

The chain is built from TRBV7-8 and TRBJ2-7; D gene uncertain. V was trimmed by 5 bases and J by 0 bases, leaving 8 bases between them. CDR1 is SGHVS, CDR2 FQNEAQ, per germline. This CDR3 region has 13 residues. The CDR3 DNA sequence: TGTGCCAGCAGCCCCCAGGACTCCTACGAGCAGTACTTC. Translation gives CASSPQDSYEQYF.

This clone came up once. The rearrangement joins TRBV7-9 to TRBJ1-1, with 7 bases that match TRBD1. V shed 4 bases and J 1 base; nucleotides not matched to a gene: 6. Germline V gives CDR1 SEHNR, CDR2 FQNEAQ (reference sequence). The CDR3 spans 15 residues. The CDR3 region has the DNA TGTGCCAGCAGCTGGACAGGTTCCGGGAACACTGAAGCTTTCTTT. It codes for CASSWTGSGNTEAFF.

The chain is built from TRBV24-1 and TRBJ2-1, with TRBD1 as a possible D gene (6 bases). The CDR3 loop spans 16 amino acids. Germline V CDR1 and CDR2: KGHDR, SFDVKD. The ends were cut back, 4 bases at V and 0 bases at J, with 12 bases in the middle. This CDR3 is CATSDQQGSSYNEQFF. CDR3 nucleotides: TGTGCCACCAGTGACCAACAGGGATCCTCCTACAATGAGCAGTTCTTC.

V usage is TRBV2 and J usage is TRBJ2-6; unclear D gene. The germline V and J ends were trimmed by 3 bases and 0 bases, with 6 bases remaining between them. Germline CDR1 is SNHLY and CDR2 is FYNNEI. The CDR3 runs 15 residues. CDR3 region: CASSDWSSGANVLTF. The CDR3 nucleotides are TGTGCCAGCAGTGATTGGAGCTCTGGGGCCAACGTCCTGACTTTC.

J is TRBJ1-4 and V is TRBV20-1; the match to TRBD1 covers 7 bases. Germline loops: CDR1 DFQATT, CDR2 SNEGSKA (reference sequence). The CDR3 is 13 amino acids. Trimming took 3 bases from V and 8 from J; bases not matched to a gene: 6. The CDR3 region has the DNA TGCAGTGCTAGTCGGCAGGGGGGCGAAAAACTGTTTTTT. This codes for CSASRQGGEKLFF.

The CDR3 spells CASTPGGKGGYTF. In nucleotides, the CDR3 is TGTGCCAGTACCCCTGGGGGGAAGGGAGGCTACACCTTC. The rearrangement uses TRBV19 and TRBJ1-2, with D possibly matching TRBD1 (5 bases). CDR3 size: 13 residues. The V and J ends lost 7 bases and 8 bases respectively, with 17 bases between them. Germline V gene lookup returns CDR1 LNHDA and CDR2 SQIVND (reference sequence).

This clone was counted once. This chain uses TRBV5-4 with TRBJ1-2, with TRBD1 matching over 11 bases. The CDR3 contains 16 residues. Germline V gives CDR1 SGHNT, CDR2 YYREEE (reference sequence). V gave up 4 bases and J gave up 7 bases; unmatched junction bases: 12. The CDR3 coding sequence is TGTGCCAGCAGCCGGGACAGGGGGGCCGCCCGGGGTGGCTACACCTTC. Translation gives CASSRDRGAARGGYTF.

The J gene is TRBJ2-2, the V gene TRBV30, with TRBD1 matching 7 bases. V trimming: 5 bases; J trimming: 1 base; junction bases outside the gene matches: 7. Germline V CDR1 and CDR2: GTSNPN, SVGIG (reference sequence). There are 15 residues in the CDR3. The CDR3 DNA is TGTGCCTGGTCTTCGGGACAGAAGAACACCGGGGAGCTGTTTTTT. Protein sequence: CAWSSGQKNTGELFF.

The genes are TRBV6-5 and TRBJ1-2, with D tentatively TRBD1 (5 bases). V was shortened by 6 bases and J by 4 bases, with 12 bases between the two germline ends. Germline CDR1 is MNHEY and CDR2 is SVGAGI. This CDR3 spans 13 amino acids. The CDR3 loop is CASRLQESYGYTF. DNA of the CDR3: TGTGCCAGCAGGCTACAGGAGTCCTATGGCTACACCTTC.

The rearrangement joins TRBV30 to TRBJ1-1; weak D call: TRBD1 (5 bases). The germline gives CDR1 GTSNPN, CDR2 SVGIG (reference sequence). V lost 3 bases and J lost 0, with 11 bases in between. This CDR3 is built from 14 residues. For the CDR3, the DNA is TGTGCCTGGAGCCGGGACCACCTGAACACTGAAGCTTTCTTT. Its translation is CAWSRDHLNTEAFF.

This chain uses TRBV27 with TRBJ2-3, with 12 bases fitting TRBD2. Germline V gives CDR1 MNHEY, CDR2 SMNVEV (reference sequence). There are 18 residues in the CDR3. Losses at the gene ends were 7 bases for V and 2 bases for J; bases not matched to a gene: 13. CDR3 DNA: TGTGCCAGCATTGGCAGGACTAGCGGGAAAAAGTCCACAGATACGCAGTATTTT. Its translation is CASIGRTSGKKSTDTQYF.

This clone was counted once. This chain uses TRBV19 with TRBJ2-5; D perhaps matches TRBD2 (5 bases). The CDR3 is 13 residues long. From germline, CDR1 is LNHDA and CDR2 SQIVND (reference sequence). The germline V and J ends were trimmed by 4 bases and 5 bases, with 11 bases remaining between them. CDR3 in amino acids: CASSNRWEETQYF. In DNA, the CDR3 is TGTGCCAGTAGTAACCGATGGGAGGAGACCCAGTACTTC.

This rearrangement joins TRBV4-1 to TRBJ1-4; 9 bases agree with TRBD1. The CDR3 has 16 amino acids. Germline V gives CDR1 MGHRA, CDR2 YSYEKL. Unmatched junction bases numbered 4, after V lost 3 bases and J lost 2 bases. This CDR3 is CASSHTGGATNEKLFF. CDR3 sequence (DNA): TGCGCCAGCAGCCACACAGGGGGCGCTACTAATGAAAAACTGTTTTTT.

This chain joins TRBV19 and TRBJ2-7; D assignment may be TRBD1 or TRBD2 (5 bases each). CDR3 length: 12 residues. The V and J ends lost 7 bases and 4 bases respectively, with 11 bases between them. The germline V gene has CDR1 LNHDA and CDR2 SQIVND (reference sequence). CDR3: CASTGTEYEQYF. In nucleotides, the CDR3 is TGTGCCAGTACCGGGACGGAGTACGAGCAGTACTTC.

The chain employs TRBV29-1 and TRBJ2-5, with D tentatively TRBD2 (6 bases). There are 12 residues in the CDR3. V was shortened by 5 bases and J by 4 bases, with 11 bases between the two germline ends. CDR1 is SQVTM and CDR2 is ANQGSEA in the germline V gene. CDR3 DNA: TGCAGCGTTCAGTTTAGCGGAGAGACCCAGTACTTC. Translating gives CSVQFSGETQYF.

V gene TRBV5-6 combines with J gene TRBJ1-3; D gene uncertain. The germline V and J ends were trimmed by 0 bases and 3 bases, with 7 bases remaining between them. Germline loops: CDR1 SGHDT, CDR2 YYEEEE. This CDR3 is 14 amino acids long. The DNA for the CDR3 is TGTGCCAGCAGCTTGGCCGCAGGTGGAAACACCATATATTTT. It codes for CASSLAAGGNTIYF. Combining the CDR3 with reference TRBV5-6 and TRBJ1-3 gives the whole variable domain DAGVTQSPTHLIKTRGQQVTLRCSPKSGHDTVSWYQQALGQGPQFIFQYYEEEERQRGNFPDRFSGHQFPNYSSELNVNALLLGDSALYLCASSLAAGGNTIYFGEGSWLTVV.

This clone turned up a few times. The chain joins TRBV7-9 to TRBJ2-2, with D tentatively TRBD2 (5 bases). Germline CDR1 is SEHNR and CDR2 is FQNEAQ (reference sequence). The V end lost 6 bases, the J end lost 7 bases, and 9 bases lay between the germline ends. The CDR3 is 12 amino acids. CDR3 bases: TGTGCCAGCAGTGCGGAGGACGGGGAGCTGTTTTTT. Translated: CASSAEDGELFF. The variable domain in full, with the rest retrieved from reference TRBV7-9 and TRBJ2-2, is DTGVSQNPRHKITKRGQNVTFRCDPISEHNRLYWYRQTLGQGPEFLTYFQNEAQLEKSRLLSDRFSAERPKGSFSTLEIQRTEQGDSAMYLCASSAEDGELFFGEGSRLTVL.

V and J are TRBV19 and TRBJ1-6; TRBD1 is a possible D gene (6 bases). The CDR3 has 13 amino acids. Germline values: CDR1 LNHDA, CDR2 SQIVND (reference sequence). Trimming took 7 bases from V and 6 from J, leaving 10 bases between them. The CDR3 sequence is CASNQGSNSPLHF. Here the CDR3 DNA reads TGTGCCAGTAATCAGGGGAGTAATTCACCCCTCCACTTT.